The 23 T cell receptor beta chains in this list originate from one sample, sequenced in a study of blood T cell repertoires in COVID-19. Using immunoSEQ multiplex PCR, the repertoire was profiled, and TCRdb retains in-frame clones only, with some absent. Of approximately 200,000 clones detected, about 90% appear once; the ten largest clones hold 1.5% to 2%. The sequenced material came from peripheral blood. These TCRs come from a man in his forties or fifties with active or convalescent COVID-19.

The chain joins TRBV18 to TRBJ2-7; 10 positions match TRBD1. Trimming took 0 bases from V and 5 from J; bases not matched to a gene: 7. Germline CDR1 and CDR2: KGHSH and LQKENI. The CDR3 extends over 16 amino acids. For the CDR3, the DNA is TGTGCCAGCTCACCACCTGCTACGACAGGGGGCAACGAGCAGTACTTC. Protein: CASSPPATTGGNEQYF.

The gene calls are TRBV11-3 and TRBJ2-1; TRBD1 matches at 8 bases. Germline CDR1 is SGHNT and CDR2 is YENEEA. The CDR3 loop spans 19 amino acids. V was clipped by 3 bases and J by 4 bases; unmatched bases: 17. CDR3 sequence: CASSLGQDGVVSRYNEQFF. The CDR3 DNA reads as TGTGCCAGCAGCTTGGGACAGGATGGAGTAGTTTCGCGATACAATGAGCAGTTCTTC.

J is TRBJ2-7 and V is TRBV18, with TRBD1 matching over 9 bases. This CDR3 is 17 amino acids long. V shed 2 bases and J 6 bases; nucleotides not matched to a gene: 14. The V gene's germline CDR1 is KGHSH and CDR2 LQKENI. The CDR3 DNA is TGTGCCAGCTCACCATGGGACAGGGATTTTGGGACGTCCGAGCAGTACTTC. Amino acids: CASSPWDRDFGTSEQYF.

The CDR3 here is CGVREGSGADTQYF. The CDR3 DNA is TGTGGCGTAAGGGAGGGGAGCGGTGCAGATACGCAGTATTTT. This sequence joins TRBV5-4 and TRBJ2-3, with 7 bases fitting TRBD2. This CDR3 has 14 amino acids. Germline assignment: CDR1 SGHNT and CDR2 YYREEE (reference sequence).

The chain is built from TRBV27 and TRBJ2-3, with a tentative D call TRBD2 (5 bases). This CDR3 is built from 15 residues. Germline V gene data show CDR1 as MNHEY and CDR2 as SMNVEV (reference sequence). V dropped 1 base and J dropped 4 bases, with 12 bases sitting between them. DNA for the CDR3: TGTGCCAGCAGTTTATGGGTCCGGGAATCAGATACGCAGTATTTT. Amino acid sequence: CASSLWVRESDTQYF.

This chain uses TRBV18 with TRBJ2-1; 12 positions match TRBD2. Germline V gene sequence: CDR1 KGHSH, CDR2 LQKENI. Unmatched junction bases numbered 2, after V lost 0 bases and J lost 5 bases. CDR3 length: 16 amino acids. For the CDR3, the DNA is TGTGCCAGCTCACCACCCGGACTAGCGGGGAACAATGAGCAGTTCTTC. The encoded protein is CASSPPGLAGNNEQFF.

The V and J genes are TRBV19 and TRBJ1-5, with 9 bases fitting TRBD1. The CDR3 runs 15 residues. CDR1 and CDR2 (germline): LNHDA, SQIVND (reference sequence). The trim removed 6 bases at V and 4 bases at J, leaving 7 bases unmatched. The CDR3 is CASRAGQGFNQPQHF. In DNA form, the CDR3 reads TGTGCCAGTAGAGCAGGACAGGGGTTTAATCAGCCCCAGCATTTT.

The gene calls are TRBV6-5 and TRBJ1-2; 8 bases fit TRBD1. Germline V lookup: CDR1 MNHEY, CDR2 SVGAGI. V shed 6 bases, J shed 10 bases, and the junction held 16 bases outside the gene matches. CDR3 size: 15 residues. DNA of the CDR3: TGTGCCAGCAGCAAACCGTCGACAGGGGTTTTGTTCTACACCTTC. It yields the protein CASSKPSTGVLFYTF.

The DNA of the CDR3 is TGTGCCAGTAGCGGACTAGCGGCCTACAATGAGCAGTTCTTC. It codes for CASSGLAAYNEQFF. The chain couples TRBV19 to TRBJ2-1; TRBD2 matches 10 bases. J lost 2 bases, V lost 6 bases, and 1 base had no gene match. The CDR3 runs to 14 residues. Germline V lookup: CDR1 LNHDA, CDR2 SQIVND (reference sequence).

The chain employs TRBV6-5 and TRBJ1-6; D is unclear. Looked up from germline, CDR1 is MNHEY and CDR2 is SVGAGI. V was shortened by 4 bases and J by 8 bases, with 9 bases between the two germline ends. This CDR3 has 13 amino acids. CDR3 DNA: TGTGCCAGCAGTTCAGGCTTGGATTCACCCCTCCACTTT. This translates into CASSSGLDSPLHF.

V and J are TRBV7-3 and TRBJ1-1; TRBD1 matches at 9 bases. The length of the CDR3 is 14 residues. Germline V gives CDR1 SGHTA, CDR2 FQGTGA. V shed 4 bases and J 10 bases; nucleotides not matched to a gene: 10. CDR3 sequence: CASSSGTGNLVAFF. CDR3 DNA sequence: TGTGCCAGCAGCTCCGGGACAGGGAACTTAGTAGCTTTCTTT.

The chain links TRBV5-1 to TRBJ1-1; 7 nucleotides match TRBD1. The trim removed 4 bases at V and 1 base at J, leaving 1 base unmatched. This CDR3 is built from 13 residues. Germline values: CDR1 SGHRS, CDR2 YFSETQ. The DNA for the CDR3 is TGCGCCAGCAGCGGACAGGAGAACACTGAAGCTTTCTTT. Protein product: CASSGQENTEAFF.

The J gene is TRBJ2-1, the V gene TRBV5-4; TRBD2 agrees at 10 bases. Germline loops: CDR1 SGHNT, CDR2 YYREEE (reference sequence). There are 16 residues in the CDR3. V lost 4 bases to trimming and J lost 9 bases; unmatched junction nucleotides: 13. CDR3 coding DNA: TGTGCCAGCAGCCTCCTTTCGAGCGGGGGGGTAGGTGAGCAGTTCTTC. Its translation is CASSLLSSGGVGEQFF.

The gene calls are TRBV19 and TRBJ2-7; 9 bases line up with TRBD1. V lost 5 bases, J lost 6 bases, and 11 bases stayed unmatched. This CDR3 has 15 amino acids. From germline, CDR1 is LNHDA and CDR2 SQIVND (reference sequence). The CDR3 spells CASSYYGQGLVEQYF. For the CDR3, the DNA is TGTGCCAGTAGTTACTACGGACAGGGGCTTGTCGAGCAGTACTTC.

The V call is TRBV2, the J call TRBJ1-1; D may be TRBD1 (6 bases). CDR1 SNHLY and CDR2 FYNNEI come from the germline V gene. The length of the CDR3 is 13 residues. Deletions cut 5 bases from V and 6 bases from J, with 13 bases between. The CDR3 reads CASSLQGKAEAFF. The CDR3 coding sequence is TGTGCCAGCAGTCTCCAGGGGAAGGCTGAAGCTTTCTTT.

The V call is TRBV2, the J call TRBJ1-2, with TRBD1 matching over 7 bases. The germline CDR1 and CDR2 sequences are SNHLY and FYNNEI. Unmatched junction bases numbered 12, after V lost 5 bases and J lost 3 bases. The CDR3 loop spans 16 amino acids. Here the CDR3 reads CASSTPGGHKDYGYTF. DNA for the CDR3: TGTGCCAGCAGTACTCCAGGGGGTCACAAGGACTATGGCTACACCTTC.

This clone was picked up a small number of times. This chain joins TRBV2 and TRBJ1-5; tentatively, D is TRBD1 (5 bases). The V end lost 2 bases, the J end lost 4 bases, and 9 bases lay between the germline ends. The CDR3 has 14 amino acids. The germline V gene has CDR1 SNHLY and CDR2 FYNNEI. The CDR3 sequence is CASSESGTNQPQHF. CDR3 DNA: TGTGCCAGCAGTGAATCGGGGACTAATCAGCCCCAGCATTTT.

The rearrangement joins TRBV24-1 to TRBJ2-7; maybe TRBD1 (6 bases). V lost 2 bases to trimming and J lost 0 bases, with 10 bases between them. Germline CDR1 is KGHDR and CDR2 is SFDVKD. The CDR3 covers 15 residues. CDR3 in amino acids: CATSDSRDTSYEQYF. The CDR3, as DNA: TGTGCCACCAGTGATTCCCGGGACACCTCCTACGAGCAGTACTTC.

The chain joins TRBV7-9 to TRBJ2-2; a possible D gene is TRBD2 (6 bases). The V and J ends lost 5 bases and 5 bases respectively, with 15 bases between them. Germline CDR1 and CDR2: SEHNR and FQNEAQ (reference sequence). There are 15 residues in the CDR3. CDR3 sequence: CASSDSGGYTGELFF. For the CDR3, the DNA is TGTGCCAGCAGCGACTCCGGAGGGTATACCGGGGAGCTGTTTTTT. Drawing the rest from reference TRBV7-9 and TRBJ2-2, the complete variable domain is DTGVSQNPRHKITKRGQNVTFRCDPISEHNRLYWYRQTLGQGPEFLTYFQNEAQLEKSRLLSDRFSAERPKGSFSTLEIQRTEQGDSAMYLCASSDSGGYTGELFFGEGSRLTVL.

The J gene is TRBJ2-1, the V gene TRBV24-1, with D maybe TRBD2 (6 bases). This CDR3 spans 12 amino acids. In germline, CDR1 is KGHDR, CDR2 SFDVKD. V was trimmed by 6 bases and J by 7 bases, leaving 9 bases between them. The CDR3 bases are TGTGCCACCAGTAGACTAGTAAATGAGCAGTTCTTC. Translation: CATSRLVNEQFF.

This chain joins TRBV2 and TRBJ1-2, with a tentative D call TRBD1 (6 bases). Germline CDR1 and CDR2: SNHLY and FYNNEI. CDR3 length: 14 amino acids. V shed 4 bases and J shed 6 bases, with 15 bases lying between them. The CDR3, as DNA: TGTGCCAGCAGTGCAGGGGAAGCGCCTGATGGCTACACCTTC. Its protein product is CASSAGEAPDGYTF.

The J gene is TRBJ2-5, the V gene TRBV9; 8 bases match TRBD1. Germline V gene lookup returns CDR1 SGDLS and CDR2 YYNGEE. CDR3 length: 14 residues. V lost 6 bases, J lost 5 bases, and 9 bases stayed unmatched. The CDR3 here is CASTKTGVAETQYF. CDR3 sequence (DNA): TGTGCCAGCACCAAGACAGGGGTTGCGGAGACCCAGTACTTC.

V usage is TRBV6-5 and J usage is TRBJ1-4, with D possibly being TRBD1 (5 bases). The CDR3 has 13 amino acids. Germline V lookup: CDR1 MNHEY, CDR2 SVGAGI. V gave up 0 bases and J gave up 8 bases, with 7 bases separating them. CDR3 region: CASSYSGGEKLFF. In nucleotides, the CDR3 is TGTGCCAGCAGTTACTCGGGGGGGGAAAAACTGTTTTTT.